This T cell receptor beta chain stems from a study of blood T cells in healthy people across ages. Study-wide results and caveats: Diversity figures based on one million T cells were deemed too low. Naive CD4+ cells and diversity were both higher in long-lived donors than in aged donors. Reliance upon unsorted PBMCs precluded definitive naive versus antigen-experienced comparison. TCR beta diversity per million T cells fell roughly linearly with age.

A second 7 to 11 cycle PCR used barcoded and J-beta primers. TCRdb re-derived calls from the 5' RACE reads in MiXCR, one entry per CDR3 protein. The repertoire consists of under 1 million distinct CDR3 sequences, with around 45% occurring once and the leading ten covering around 21%. Comments on this clonotype: As yet, its antigen is unknown.

CDR1 is SQVTM, CDR2 ANQGSEA, per germline. The V and J ends lost 6 bases and 0 bases, in that order; junction bases with no gene match: 3. The CDR3 spans 14 residues. The sequence came from a man in his 60s in good health. This sequence joins TRBV29-1 and TRBJ1-5, with TRBD1 matching over 9 bases. The source material was blood. CDR3 nucleotide sequence: TGCAGCGTCGGGACAGGGTATAGCAATCAGCCCCAGCATTTT. It translates to CSVGTGYSNQPQHF.